The source of this T cell receptor beta chain is a study of T cells after posttransplantation cyclophosphamide. Study-wide results and caveats: Later blood repertoires were often dominated by clones from the donor CD8+ memory compartment.

Sampled 1 year posttransplant, controls received myeloablative marrow transplants, methotrexate and a calcineurin inhibitor. A word on this clone: Its antigen is unknown.

Germline V CDR1 and CDR2: KGHSH, LQKENI. This CDR3 comprises 12 residues. With 4 bases removed from V and 5 bases from J, the gap between germline ends came to 8 bases. Profiling relied on immunoSEQ multiplex PCR, and the TCRdb table lists in-frame clones only, not all of them. The sample carries over 20,000 clones, 80% to 90% recorded once. The sequencing used PBMCs, collected approximately 360 days after allogeneic stem cell transplant with calcineurin inhibitor and methotrexate. This sequence was found in a female patient under 45 who received an allogeneic stem cell transplant from an unrelated donor, was CMV-positive, and had acute and chronic GVHD. The T cells may come from the graft donor. The rearrangement links TRBV18 to TRBJ1-1; D is unresolved. CDR3 sequence reads: CASSRETTEAFF. The CDR3 nucleotides are TGTGCCAGCTCACGCGAGACAACTGAAGCTTTCTTT.